This section outlines one TCR beta chain sequence together with its context. Original handling: Estimated nucleated cell counts came from reference gene primer amplification. TCRdb keeps only in-frame clones here, not all; method: immunoSEQ multiplex PCR. The V and J calls and the clone size are those of that table, but D and trimming were determined from the DNA. The table records approximately 120,000 clones, roughly 88% of them present only once. The sample belongs to a study of blood T cell repertoires in COVID-19. The specimen was peripheral blood. This sequence was found in a human donor in a cohort sampled during active COVID-19.

CDR3 sequence reads: CASSHGTAMNTEAFF. The DNA for the CDR3 is TGCGCCAGCAGCCACGGGACTGCCATGAACACTGAAGCTTTCTTT. The chain is built from TRBV4-3 and TRBJ1-1; D might be TRBD1 (5 bases). Germline values: CDR1 LGHNA, CDR2 YSLEER. Trimming pared 3 bases from V and 0 bases from J, leaving 11 bases between. This CDR3 is built from 15 residues.